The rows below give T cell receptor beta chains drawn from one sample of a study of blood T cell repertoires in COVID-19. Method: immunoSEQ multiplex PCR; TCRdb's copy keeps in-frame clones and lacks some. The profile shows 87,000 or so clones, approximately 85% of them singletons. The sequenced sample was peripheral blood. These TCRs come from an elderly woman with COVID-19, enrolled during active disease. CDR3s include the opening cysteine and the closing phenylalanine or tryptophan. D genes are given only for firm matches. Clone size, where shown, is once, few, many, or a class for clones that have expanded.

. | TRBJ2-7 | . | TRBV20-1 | TGCAGCCCTCAGGCCGGGGGCGAGCAGTACTTC | CSPQAGGEQYF
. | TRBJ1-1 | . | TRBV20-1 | TGCAGTGCTAGTAGGGACATGAACACTGAAGCTTTCTTT | CSASRDMNTEAFF
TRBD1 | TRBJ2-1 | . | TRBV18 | TGTGCCAGCTCACCTAGGACAGGGGTTGAAGATGAGCAGTTCTTC | CASSPRTGVEDEQFF
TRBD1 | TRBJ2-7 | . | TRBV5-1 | TGCGCCAGCAGCTTGGACAGGGGAACCGAGCAGTACTTC | CASSLDRGTEQYF
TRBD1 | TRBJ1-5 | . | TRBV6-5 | TGTGCCAGCAGCCAGACAGGGGGGCCGATTCGAGGACAGCATTTT | CASSQTGGPIRGQHF
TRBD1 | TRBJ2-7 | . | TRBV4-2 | TGTGCCAGCAGACCGACAGGGGGCAGTCCGCGGGAGCAGTACTTC | CASRPTGGSPREQYF
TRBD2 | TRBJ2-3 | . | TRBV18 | TGTGCCAGCTCACTCGGGACTAGGGGCACAGATACGCAGTATTTT | CASSLGTRGTDTQYF
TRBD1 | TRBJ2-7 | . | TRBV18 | TGTGCCAGCTCACCAAAGGTTAAGGGGGCGATACCATACGAGCAGTACTTC | CASSPKVKGAIPYEQYF
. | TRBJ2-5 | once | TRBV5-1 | TGCGCCAGCAGTTTGGGCAGTCAAGAGACCCAGTACTTC | CASSLGSQETQYF
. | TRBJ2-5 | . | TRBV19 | TGTGCCAGTAGTCCCCGGGGAGGGGGAAGAGAGACCCAGTACTTC | CASSPRGGGRETQYF
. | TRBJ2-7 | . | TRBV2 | TGTGCCAGCAGTGGCGGGGGCAGGGCCTACGAGCAGTACTTC | CASSGGGRAYEQYF
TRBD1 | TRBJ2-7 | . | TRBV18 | TGTGCCACCAAGCAGGGGGCCGCCTACGAGCAGTACTTC | CATKQGAAYEQYF
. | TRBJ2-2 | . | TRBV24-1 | TGTGCCACCAGTGATTTGAACAGGTCGGTCGGGGAGCTGTTTTTT | CATSDLNRSVGELFF
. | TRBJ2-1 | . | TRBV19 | TGTGCCAGTAGTTCCAGGGGCCGACCTATAAATGAGCAGTTCTTC | CASSSRGRPINEQFF
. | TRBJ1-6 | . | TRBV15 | TGTGCCACCAGCAGAGATGGGCTCCGAGATTCACCCCTCCACTTT | CATSRDGLRDSPLHF
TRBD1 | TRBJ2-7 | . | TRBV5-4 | TGTGCCAGCAGCTCCGGGACAGTCTACGAGCAGTACTTC | CASSSGTVYEQYF
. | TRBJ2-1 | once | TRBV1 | TGCACCAGCAGCCAAGCTAAGCACTCTAGCCCACCTCCCTACAATGAGCAGTTCTTC | CTSSQAKHSSPPPYNEQFF
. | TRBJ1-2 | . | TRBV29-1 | TGCAGCGTCCGACAGAACCTTGGGAATGGCTACACCTTC | CSVRQNLGNGYTF
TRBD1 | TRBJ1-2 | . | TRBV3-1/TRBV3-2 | TGTGCCAGCAGCCAAAGTCAGGGGGTTAGTGGCTACACCTTC | CASSQSQGVSGYTF
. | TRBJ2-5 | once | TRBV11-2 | TGTGCCAGCAGCTTAGGGCAGAGTGGTTACAGGACCCAGTACTTC | CASSLGQSGYRTQYF
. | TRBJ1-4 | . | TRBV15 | TGTGCCACCAGCAGGGGGGGGCCAGAAAAACTGTTTTTT | CATSRGGPEKLFF
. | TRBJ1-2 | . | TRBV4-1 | TGCGCCAGCAGCCAAGAGTCTGGGCAGGGTGGCTACACCTTC | CASSQESGQGGYTF
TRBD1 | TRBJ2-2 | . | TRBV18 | TGTGCCAGCTCACGGGACAGACCAAACACCGGGGAGCTGTTTTTT | CASSRDRPNTGELFF
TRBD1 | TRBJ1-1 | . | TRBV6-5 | TGTGCCAGCAGCGGAGTAGGGACAGTGAACACTGAAGCTTTCTTT | CASSGVGTVNTEAFF
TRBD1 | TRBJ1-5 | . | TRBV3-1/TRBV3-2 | TGTGCCAGCAGCCAAGATCGGGGACAGGGGGTTCAGCCCCAGCATTTT | CASSQDRGQGVQPQHF
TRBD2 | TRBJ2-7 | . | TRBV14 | TGTGCCAGCAGTAAGGGACTAGCGGGAGTTTATGCCGAGCAGTACTTC | CASSKGLAGVYAEQYF